This T cell receptor beta chain stems from a study of blood T cell repertoires in COVID-19. Across the study: Samples came from the United States, Italy and Spain, spanning acute and convalescent COVID-19. Sources were T cells, B-cell-depleted T cells, or PBMCs; the material itself was cDNA or gDNA.

In the source study's methods: Counts of nucleated cells, estimated from reference gene primer amplification, were obtained. Clones were sequenced by immunoSEQ multiplex PCR, and TCRdb holds only the in-frame ones, with some missing. V and J calls and clone size come straight from that table; D and trimming were deduced from the DNA. The data contain roughly 150,000 clones, 88% of them singletons. CDR3 length: 14 amino acids. V lost 3 bases to trimming and J lost 3 bases, with 13 bases between them. CDR1 is SQVTM and CDR2 is ANQGSEA in the germline V gene. The clonotype originates from a human donor in a cohort sampled during active COVID-19. The source material was peripheral blood. This chain connects TRBV29-1 to TRBJ2-3, with D possibly matching TRBD1 (6 bases). CDR3 region: CSVDGLQGTDTQYF. The CDR3 bases are TGCAGCGTTGATGGGCTTCAGGGGACAGATACGCAGTATTTT.